The sample holds a few counts of the clone carrying this T cell receptor beta chain. This sample is drawn from a study of kidney transplant recipient with SARS-CoV-2 infection. TCRdb processed the reads anew with MiXCR; each CDR3 protein has one entry. The sample has under 250,000 distinct CDR3 sequences, around 28% seen once. The CDR3 runs 17 residues. Between the trimmed V and J ends, which lost 5 bases and 4 bases, there was a span of 23 bases. In germline, CDR1 is KGHSY, CDR2 FQNENV. The receptor's source is a male patient aged 30 to 40 who had COVID-19 and was a kidney transplant recipient. A subset of T cells may come from the graft donor. Sequences were derived from a blood sample, sampled at baseline and on day 111 from a kidney transplant recipient. This rearrangement joins TRBV16 to TRBJ1-2; no definite D call. The CDR3 here is CASSCLRVVRKTYGYTF. The CDR3 coding sequence is TGTGCCAGCAGCTGTCTGAGGGTCGTTAGAAAGACCTATGGCTACACCTTC.